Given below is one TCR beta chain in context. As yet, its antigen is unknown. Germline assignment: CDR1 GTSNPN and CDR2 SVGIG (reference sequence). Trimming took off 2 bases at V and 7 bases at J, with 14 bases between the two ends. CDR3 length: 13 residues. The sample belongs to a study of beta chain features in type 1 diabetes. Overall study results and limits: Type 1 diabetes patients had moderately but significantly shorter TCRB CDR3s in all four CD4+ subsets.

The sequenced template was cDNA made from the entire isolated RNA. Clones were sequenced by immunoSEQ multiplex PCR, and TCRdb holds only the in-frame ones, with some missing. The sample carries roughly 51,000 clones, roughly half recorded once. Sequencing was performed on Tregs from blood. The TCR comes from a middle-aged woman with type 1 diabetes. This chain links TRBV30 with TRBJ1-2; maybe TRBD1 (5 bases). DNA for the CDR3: TGTGCCTGGAGTTCTCGGGGGGTCGGTGGCTACACCTTC. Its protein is CAWSSRGVGGYTF.